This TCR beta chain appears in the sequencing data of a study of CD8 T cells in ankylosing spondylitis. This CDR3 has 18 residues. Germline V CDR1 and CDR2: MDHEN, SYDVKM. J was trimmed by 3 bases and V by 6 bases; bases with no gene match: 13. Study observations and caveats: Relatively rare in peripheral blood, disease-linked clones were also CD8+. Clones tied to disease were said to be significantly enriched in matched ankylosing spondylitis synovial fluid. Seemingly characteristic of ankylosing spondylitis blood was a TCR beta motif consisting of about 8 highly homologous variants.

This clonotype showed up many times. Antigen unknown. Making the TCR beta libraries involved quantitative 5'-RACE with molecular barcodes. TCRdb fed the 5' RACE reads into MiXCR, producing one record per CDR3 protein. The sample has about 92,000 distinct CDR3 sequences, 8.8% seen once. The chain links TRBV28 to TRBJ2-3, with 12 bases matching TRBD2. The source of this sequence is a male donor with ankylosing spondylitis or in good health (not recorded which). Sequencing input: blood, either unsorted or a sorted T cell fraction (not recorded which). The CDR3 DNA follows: TGTGCCAGCAGGCCCGGACTAGCGGGACAGGATTGGACAGATACGCAGTATTTT. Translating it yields CASRPGLAGQDWTDTQYF.